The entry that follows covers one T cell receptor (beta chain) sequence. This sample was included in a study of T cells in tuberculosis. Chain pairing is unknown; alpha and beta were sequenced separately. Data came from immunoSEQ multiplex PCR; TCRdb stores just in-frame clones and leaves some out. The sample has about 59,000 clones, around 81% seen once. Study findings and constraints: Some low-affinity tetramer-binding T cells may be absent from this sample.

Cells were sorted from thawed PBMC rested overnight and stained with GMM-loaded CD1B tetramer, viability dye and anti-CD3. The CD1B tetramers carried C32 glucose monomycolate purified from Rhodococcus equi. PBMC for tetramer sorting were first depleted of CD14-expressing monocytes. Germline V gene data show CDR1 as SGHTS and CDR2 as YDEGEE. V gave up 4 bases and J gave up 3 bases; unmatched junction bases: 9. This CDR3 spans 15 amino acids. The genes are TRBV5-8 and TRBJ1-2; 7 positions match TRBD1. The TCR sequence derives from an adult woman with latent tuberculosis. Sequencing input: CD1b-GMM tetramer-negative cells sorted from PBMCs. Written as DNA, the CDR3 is TGTGCCAGCAGCCAAGGGGACAGCCACTACTATGGCTACACCTTC. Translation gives CASSQGDSHYYGYTF.